This T cell receptor (beta chain) stems from a study of blood T cell repertoires in COVID-19. Whole-study context: Sites in the United States, Italy and Spain provided acute and convalescent COVID-19 samples. PBMCs, B-cell-depleted T cells, or T cells were the source of the cDNA or gDNA that made up the material.

The length of the CDR3 is 12 residues. Trimming pared 2 bases from V and 10 bases from J, leaving 11 bases between. CDR1 and CDR2 from the germline V gene are MNHEY and SVGAGI. In its sample, this clone was seen once. Under the authors' procedure: Cell counts per sample came from amplifying reference gene primers. Profiled with immunoSEQ multiplex PCR; TCRdb holds only in-frame clones, not every one. The DNA was the basis for D and trimming; V, J and clone size are from that table. The sample holds fewer than 400,000 clones, nearly 90% seen once. The source material was peripheral blood. The sequence derives from a woman between 25 and 40 years old with COVID-19, enrolled during active disease. This chain links TRBV6-5 with TRBJ1-1; D might be TRBD1 (6 bases). The CDR3 DNA reads TGTGCCAGCAGTTACATTCAGGGGCCAGCTTTCTTT. It is translated as CASSYIQGPAFF.